This entry describes one T cell receptor beta chain. Its antigen is as yet unknown. This entry is derived from a study of regulatory T cells in long-lasting Graves disease. Whole-study results and caveats: The researchers studied only peripheral blood, not thyroid tissue.

This CDR3 is built from 13 residues. Germline-derived CDR1 and CDR2 are SEHNR and FQNEAQ (reference sequence). Trimming cost V 0 bases and J 5 bases, with 4 bases left between them. Documented time point: newly diagnosed GD, antithyroid drugs for less than 3 months. PBMC RNA was the source of the TCR library. Assembly of TCR beta libraries relied on iRepertoire HTBI primers together with Arm-PCR of CDR3 regions. Methods used by the authors: Samples jointly harbored 60 or so TRBV and over 11 TRBJ segments. One entry per CDR3 protein results from TCRdb running MiXCR on the multiplex PCR reads. The authors' filters were not applied to this entry. This repertoire shows 400,000 to 550,000 distinct CDR3 sequences, 15% to 20% found once; its top ten account for 9.5% to 12%. The same data also contributed to another study, on T cells in Graves' hyperthyroidism and ophthalmopathy.

Source: peripheral blood mononuclear cells (PBMCs), taken at new diagnosis, from a patient treated with antithyroid drugs. The receptor was isolated from a woman aged 30 to 39 with Graves disease. The rearrangement uses TRBV7-9 and TRBJ1-4; D call uncertain. The CDR3: CASSLARNEKLFF. CDR3 bases: TGTGCCAGCAGCTTAGCGCGAAATGAAAAACTGTTTTTT.